The present TCR beta chain was sequenced within a study of technical replicates of blood from several donors (dated by TCRdb to 2016 to 2017). Trimming removed 7 bases from V and 0 bases from J; the gene matches leave 9 bases unexplained. The cysteine opens and the phenylalanine closes a CDR3 of 15 amino acids. Kept here is only the CDR3 DNA, which spans 45 bases and is read in frame from base 1. The germline V gene gives CDR1 as SQVTM and CDR2 as ANQGSEA. Details on this clone: Its antigen is not yet known. The sample holds no much larger clone one base away, and base qualities are not on file.

The method was the immunoSEQ multiplex PCR assay. TCRdb took over this immuneACCESS table, retaining in-frame rearrangements with V and J assigned. Such tables are incomplete; in checked studies, under half of the missing clones stem from an unresolved V gene, and the remainder is unexplained. Within this sample are under 90,000 clones, with approximately 94% of them counted one time only. The ten largest clones capture 0.25% of the sample. The chain is made from TRBV29-1 and TRBJ2-3, and TRBD2 matches 8 of the central bases. This clonotype was obtained from a human donor in good health. The sample comprised T cells isolated from PBMCs. The CDR3 protein is CSAPASSGSTDTQYF. The DNA is TGCAGCGCGCCCGCCTCTAGCGGGAGCACAGATACGCAGTATTTT.